The 20 T cell receptor beta chains presented below share a single source sample, sequenced in a study of blood T cell repertoires in COVID-19. This table comes from immunoSEQ multiplex PCR, and its TCRdb copy is limited to in-frame clones, with some not included. The sample comprises approximately 250,000 clones, about nine tenths of which are singletons, and roughly 0.8% rests with the top ten. Sequenced input: peripheral blood. The receptors here all came from a man in his thirties or forties with COVID-19, enrolled during active disease.

This clone was seen once. The chain carries TRBV4-2 and TRBJ2-5, with 11 positions matching TRBD2. The CDR3 runs 16 residues. Looked up from germline, CDR1 is LGHNA and CDR2 is YNFKEQ. The ends lost 4 bases at V and 0 bases at J; junction bases unmatched: 4. The DNA of the CDR3 is TGTGCCAGCAGCCTTGCTAGCGGGGGGAACCAAGAGACCCAGTACTTC. Its protein is CASSLASGGNQETQYF.

The chain recombines TRBV30 with TRBJ2-5; 8 bases are a match to TRBD1. This CDR3 region has 14 residues. Losses at the gene ends were 2 bases for V and 5 bases for J; bases not matched to a gene: 7. The germline V gene encodes CDR1 GTSNPN and CDR2 SVGIG (reference sequence). In DNA, the CDR3 is TGTGCCTGGAGTCCGAGGACAGGGCGGGAGACCCAGTACTTC. This translates into CAWSPRTGRETQYF.

The chain employs TRBV15 and TRBJ2-7; a weak D match, TRBD2 (6 bases). The V end lost 0 bases, the J end lost 7 bases, and 16 bases lay between the germline ends. The CDR3 consists of 15 residues. CDR1 and CDR2 (germline): LNHNV, YYDKDF (reference sequence). The CDR3 is CATSRDGGIDGEQYF. The DNA for the CDR3 is TGTGCCACCAGCAGAGATGGAGGGATTGATGGAGAGCAGTACTTC.

The V gene is TRBV3-1 (or the pseudogene TRBV3-2), the J gene TRBJ1-3; 9 nucleotides align to TRBD1. This CDR3 spans 15 amino acids. Germline V gene lookup returns CDR1 LGHDT and CDR2 YNNKEL (reference sequence). The J segment lost 4 bases and the V segment lost 4 bases, leaving 5 bases of the junction unmatched. The CDR3 spells CASSRWDRVGNTIYF. Here the CDR3 DNA reads TGTGCCAGCAGCCGCTGGGACAGGGTAGGAAACACCATATATTTT.

The CDR3 sequence: CASSLYGRGEQFF. In nucleotides, the CDR3 is TGTGCCAGCAGCTTATACGGGAGGGGTGAGCAGTTCTTC. The chain carries TRBV11-2 and TRBJ2-1; the match to TRBD2 covers 8 bases. V dropped 2 bases and J dropped 9; count of bases not matched to a gene: 3. CDR3 length equals 13 residues. Germline V gives CDR1 SGHAT, CDR2 FQNNGV.

The chain employs TRBV3-1 (or the pseudogene TRBV3-2) and TRBJ2-1; 8 nucleotides agree with TRBD2. The ends lost 1 base at V and 8 bases at J; junction bases unmatched: 13. Looked up from germline, CDR1 is LGHDT and CDR2 is YNNKEL (reference sequence). This CDR3 has 17 residues. This CDR3 is CASSQGKRGRSGDEQFF. The CDR3 DNA sequence: TGTGCCAGCAGCCAAGGGAAGCGGGGGAGGTCTGGCGATGAGCAGTTCTTC.

This clone was recorded once. The chain couples TRBV6-1 to TRBJ1-4; D not certain. From germline, CDR1 is MNHNS and CDR2 SASEGT. V dropped 2 bases and J dropped 6 bases, with 10 bases sitting between them. There are 14 residues in the CDR3. The CDR3 sequence: CASSESHTDEKLFF. The DNA for the CDR3 is TGTGCCAGCAGTGAATCCCATACTGATGAAAAACTGTTTTTT.

V usage is TRBV6-6 and J usage is TRBJ1-2; 7 bases map to TRBD1. Germline V gene data show CDR1 as MNHNY and CDR2 as SVGAGI (reference sequence). With 2 bases clipped from V and 6 bases from J, the junction kept 0 bases outside the gene matches. The CDR3 has 12 residues. CDR3 loop: CASSYGTDGYTF. DNA of the CDR3: TGTGCCAGCAGTTACGGGACAGATGGCTACACCTTC.

The rearrangement joins TRBV14 to TRBJ2-1, with D unresolved. V gave up 0 bases and J gave up 9 bases, with 9 bases separating them. The CDR3 is 13 amino acids. CDR1 and CDR2 from the germline V gene are SGHDN and FVKESK. CDR3 coding DNA: TGTGCCAGCAGCCAAGATTTTGGCAGTGAGCAGTTCTTC. Translated: CASSQDFGSEQFF.

The chain joins TRBV6-4 to TRBJ2-1; no clear D. V lost 2 bases and J 1 base, leaving 9 bases between the germline ends. CDR3 length: 15 residues. Germline CDR1 reads MRHNA; CDR2 reads SNTAGT. The CDR3: CASSDVAGSYNEQFF. The CDR3 DNA reads TGTGCCAGCAGTGACGTCGCCGGGTCCTACAATGAGCAGTTCTTC.

As concerns this clone: This specimen includes other DNA sequences encoding the same CDR3. This chain links TRBV7-9 with TRBJ2-5; the D is unclear. V gave up 5 bases and J gave up 5 bases, with 6 bases separating them. The CDR3 spans 11 residues. The germline V gene has CDR1 SEHNR and CDR2 FQNEAQ (reference sequence). CDR3 in DNA: TGTGCCAGCAGCCCCCGGGAGACCCAGTACTTC. Its protein product is CASSPRETQYF.

This clone showed up just once. The CDR3 sequence: CASSLGAGGGFF. The CDR3 DNA reads as TGTGCCAGCAGTTTAGGGGCAGGGGGCGGTTTCTTT. The chain has TRBV28 and TRBJ1-1; 8 bases map to TRBD1. Germline V gene sequence: CDR1 MDHEN, CDR2 SYDVKM. The CDR3 totals 12 residues. V was pared by 2 bases and J by 13 bases, with 6 bases of the junction left unmatched.

J is TRBJ2-3 and V is TRBV2; no clear D gene. Trimming shortened V by 0 bases and J by 8 bases, and 21 bases separated the two germline ends. Germline V gives CDR1 SNHLY, CDR2 FYNNEI. The CDR3 is made up of 17 amino acids. CDR3 region: CASSEALQSLTPRTQYF. The DNA of the CDR3 is TGTGCCAGCAGTGAAGCGCTTCAATCCCTAACCCCCCGTACGCAGTATTTT.

This sequence joins TRBV15 and TRBJ2-5; D gene uncertain. The germline CDR1 and CDR2 sequences are LNHNV and YYDKDF (reference sequence). V shed 3 bases and J shed 4 bases, with 12 bases lying between them. CDR3 length: 14 residues. Here the CDR3 DNA reads TGTGCCACCAGCAGGGAAATTGGGCCAGAGACCCAGTACTTC. It codes for CATSREIGPETQYF.

The rearrangement uses TRBV12-3 or TRBV12-4 and TRBJ2-5; D remains ambiguous. The length of the CDR3 is 11 residues. V was shortened by 6 bases and J by 4 bases, with 6 bases between the two germline ends. CDR3 region: CASSLGETQYF. The CDR3 DNA reads as TGTGCCAGCAGCCTAGGAGAGACCCAGTACTTC.

The chain links TRBV10-3 to TRBJ1-1; D is uncertain. Germline lookup yields CDR1 ENHRY and CDR2 SYGVKD. The V gene lost 8 bases and the J gene lost 4 bases, with 17 bases spanning the gap. The CDR3 runs 14 residues. CDR3 sequence (DNA): TGTGCCATCTGCCCGCTCGGGGAGGGCACTGAAGCTTTCTTT. Its translation is CAICPLGEGTEAFF.

The gene calls are TRBV29-1 and TRBJ1-1; TRBD1 matches 10 bases. V was clipped by 4 bases and J by 4 bases; unmatched bases: 0. The CDR3 spans 12 residues. In germline, CDR1 is SQVTM, CDR2 ANQGSEA. CDR3 in amino acids: CSVGDRGTEAFF. As DNA, the CDR3 is TGCAGCGTTGGGGACAGGGGCACTGAAGCTTTCTTT.

CDR3 region: CASSSQRQGRETQYF. The CDR3 nucleotides read TGTGCCAGCAGTTCTCAACGCCAGGGTCGGGAGACCCAGTACTTC. This chain joins TRBV27 and TRBJ2-5, with a tentative D call TRBD1 (5 bases). CDR1 is MNHEY and CDR2 is SMNVEV in the germline V gene (reference sequence). This CDR3 has 15 residues. Trimming left V 4 bases short and J 5 bases short, with 17 bases between.

This sequence joins TRBV18 and TRBJ2-1, with a weak D call TRBD2 (6 bases). This CDR3 has 14 amino acids. Germline values: CDR1 KGHSH, CDR2 LQKENI. The V end was cut by 0 bases, the J end by 14 bases, with 17 bases between. The CDR3 region has the DNA TGTGCCAGCTCACCACCGGAATTAAGGGAGGAGGAGTTCTTC. It translates to CASSPPELREEEFF.

The chain uses TRBV12-3 or TRBV12-4 and TRBJ1-2; weak D call: TRBD1 (5 bases). Trimming cost V 7 bases and J 4 bases, with 10 bases left between them. The CDR3 runs to 12 residues. CDR3 sequence reads: CASTGLFYGYTF. CDR3 sequence (DNA): TGTGCCAGCACGGGACTTTTCTATGGCTACACCTTC.